This T cell receptor beta chain was identified during a study of blood T cell repertoires in COVID-19. For the study at large: Acute-phase and convalescent COVID-19 samples originated in the United States, Italy and Spain.

Donors of Cohort 3 who recovered were those that had two negative PCRs, clearance, or symptom resolution. This clone was detected a few times. The data were produced by immunoSEQ multiplex PCR, yet TCRdb's version contains in-frame clones alone and is incomplete. The table includes approximately 170,000 clones, approximately 85% detected once. The V end lost 2 bases, the J end lost 11 bases, and 19 bases lay between the germline ends. The germline gives CDR1 ENHRY, CDR2 SYGVKD. There are 15 residues in the CDR3. The TCR was taken from a young woman who had recovered from COVID-19. Material for sequencing was PBMCs or T cells enriched from blood (not recorded which). The chain employs TRBV10-3 and TRBJ1-5; TRBD1 might be the D (6 bases). CDR3 nucleotide sequence: TGTGCCATCAGTGAGAGAGGACAGCCTCCCTCAGCCCAGCATTTT. Amino acids: CAISERGQPPSAQHF.